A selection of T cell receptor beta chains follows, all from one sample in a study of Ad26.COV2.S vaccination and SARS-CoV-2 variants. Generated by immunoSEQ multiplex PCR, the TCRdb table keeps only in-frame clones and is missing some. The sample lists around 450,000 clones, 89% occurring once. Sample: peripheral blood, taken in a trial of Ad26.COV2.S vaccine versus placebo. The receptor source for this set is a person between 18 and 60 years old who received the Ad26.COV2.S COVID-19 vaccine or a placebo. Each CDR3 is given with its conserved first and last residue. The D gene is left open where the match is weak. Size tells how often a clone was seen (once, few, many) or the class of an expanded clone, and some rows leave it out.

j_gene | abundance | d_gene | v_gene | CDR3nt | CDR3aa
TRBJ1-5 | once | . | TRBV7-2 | TGTGCCAGCAGCTTAGGGCTTCCCAGCAATCAGCCCCAGCATTTT | CASSLGLPSNQPQHF
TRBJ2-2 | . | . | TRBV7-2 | TGTGCCAGCAGCTTTTTGGGCCAGGGAGTCGGGGAGCTGTTTTTT | CASSFLGQGVGELFF
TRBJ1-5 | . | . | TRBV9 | TGTGCCAGCAGCGTAGACCAGAATCAGCCCCAGCATTTT | CASSVDQNQPQHF
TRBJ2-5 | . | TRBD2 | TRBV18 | TGTGCCAGCTCACCCGGCGGGAGGGCCGGGACCCAGTACTTC | CASSPGGRAGTQYF
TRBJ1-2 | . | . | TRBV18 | TGTGCCAGCTCATCGTACAGGGATGAGGGCTACACCTTC | CASSSYRDEGYTF
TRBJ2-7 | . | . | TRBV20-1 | TGCAGTGCTAGTTCCCAGGGAGGCCATTCCTACGAGCAGTACTTC | CSASSQGGHSYEQYF
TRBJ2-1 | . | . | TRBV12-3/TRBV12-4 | TGTGCCAGCAGTTTTTTGCTCCTCAATGAGCAGTTCTTC | CASSFLLLNEQFF
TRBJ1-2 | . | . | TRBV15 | TGTGCCACCAGCAGGTGGGTGGGGCAACAGGGTTCGAACTATGGCTACACCTTC | CATSRWVGQQGSNYGYTF
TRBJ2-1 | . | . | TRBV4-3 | TGCGCCAGCAGCCAAGGAACAGTGTGGCTAGAGCAGTTCTTC | CASSQGTVWLEQFF
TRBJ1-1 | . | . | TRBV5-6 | TGTGCCAGCAGCTTAGGTGACACTGAAGCTTTCTTT | CASSLGDTEAFF
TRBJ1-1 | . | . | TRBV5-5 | TGTGCCAGCAGCCCCCAGGGCCTTGAAGCTTTCTTT | CASSPQGLEAFF
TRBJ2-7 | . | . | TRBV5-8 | TGTGCCAGCAGCTTGGACGGGGTATCCTACGAGCAGTACTTC | CASSLDGVSYEQYF
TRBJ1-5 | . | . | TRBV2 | TGTGCCAGCACCAACAGGGATCAGCCCCAGCATTTT | CASTNRDQPQHF
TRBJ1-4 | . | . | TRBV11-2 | TGTGCCAGCAGCCGACACCGGGAAAAACTGTTTTTT | CASSRHREKLFF
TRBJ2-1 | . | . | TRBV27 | TGTGCCAGCAGTTTAAGGACTCACAATGAGCAGTTCTTC | CASSLRTHNEQFF
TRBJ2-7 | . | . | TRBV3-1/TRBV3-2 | TGTGCCAGCAGCCAATTCGGGCGGGAGCAGTACTTC | CASSQFGREQYF
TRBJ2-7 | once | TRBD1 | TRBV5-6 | TGTGCCAGCAGCTGGGGGACAGGGAGCTACGAGCAGTACTTC | CASSWGTGSYEQYF
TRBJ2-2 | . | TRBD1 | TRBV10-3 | TGTGCCATCAGTGAAGGACAGGGAGTCACCGGGGAGCTGTTTTTT | CAISEGQGVTGELFF
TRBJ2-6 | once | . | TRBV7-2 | TGTGCCAGCAGCCACCGGACAGCTGGGGCCAACGTCCTGACTTTC | CASSHRTAGANVLTF
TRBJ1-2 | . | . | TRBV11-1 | TGTGCCAGCAGCTTGACAGGCTCTAACTATGGCTACACCTTC | CASSLTGSNYGYTF
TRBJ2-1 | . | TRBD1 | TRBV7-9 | TGTGCCAGCAGCTTAGCGACAGGGGAGTGGGAATCGTACAATGAGCAGTTCTTC | CASSLATGEWESYNEQFF
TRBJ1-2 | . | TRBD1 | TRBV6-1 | TGTGCCAGCAGTGTCCTCTATGGACAGGGGAACTATGGCTACACCTTC | CASSVLYGQGNYGYTF
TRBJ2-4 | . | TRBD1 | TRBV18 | TGTGCCAGCTCAGACGACAGGGGGAGAAACATTCAGTACTTC | CASSDDRGRNIQYF
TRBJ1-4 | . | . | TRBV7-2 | TGTGCCAGCAGCTTACAGAATGAAAAACTGTTTTTT | CASSLQNEKLFF
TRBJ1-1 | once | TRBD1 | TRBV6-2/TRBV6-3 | TGTGCCAGCAGCTCCGGGACAGGGAAGACTGAAGCTTTCTTT | CASSSGTGKTEAFF
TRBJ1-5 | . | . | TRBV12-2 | TGTGCAAGTCGCCGACTACAGGGAGGGCCCCAGCCCCAGCATTTT | CASRRLQGGPQPQHF
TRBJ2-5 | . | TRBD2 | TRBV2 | TGTGCCAGCAGTGAGTCCCCTAGCGGGGCCGGGGAGACCCAGTACTTC | CASSESPSGAGETQYF
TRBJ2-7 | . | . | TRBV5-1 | TGCGCCAGCAGCCAGGGAAGAGGCAGGGAGTACGAGCAGTACTTC | CASSQGRGREYEQYF
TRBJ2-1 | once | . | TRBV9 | TGTGCCAGCAGCGCCCAGGTGGCAGAGAGTGAGCAGTTCTTC | CASSAQVAESEQFF
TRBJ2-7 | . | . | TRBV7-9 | TGTGCCATCCGTGATGGCTACGAGCAGTACTTC | CAIRDGYEQYF
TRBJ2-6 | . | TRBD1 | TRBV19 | TGTGCCAGTAGCGGCGACAGGGCCGGGGCCAACGTCCTGACTTTC | CASSGDRAGANVLTF
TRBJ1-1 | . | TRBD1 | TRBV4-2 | TGTGCCAGCAGCACGGGGACAGGGGGAAACACTGAAGCTTTCTTT | CASSTGTGGNTEAFF
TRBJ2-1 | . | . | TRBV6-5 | TGTGCCAGCAGGAAGAGGGGGGCGAGTCGGAATGAGCAGTTCTTC | CASRKRGASRNEQFF
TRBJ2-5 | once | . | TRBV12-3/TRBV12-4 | TGTGCCAGCACTACGACCCTCCAAGAGACCCAGTACTTC | CASTTTLQETQYF
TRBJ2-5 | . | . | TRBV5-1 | TGCGCCAGCAGCTTGGTTGCCTCCGGAGAGACCCAGTACTTC | CASSLVASGETQYF
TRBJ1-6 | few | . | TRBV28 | TGTGCCAGCAGTCCCTCTCTTACAGGTTCACCCCTCCACTTT | CASSPSLTGSPLHF
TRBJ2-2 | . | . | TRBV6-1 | TGTGCCAGCAGCGAAATCCCCGCAGGGTCCCCCGCGAACACCGGGGAGCTGTTTTTT | CASSEIPAGSPANTGELFF
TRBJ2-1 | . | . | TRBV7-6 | TGTGCCAGCAGCTTAGTGGGCGGGACATCCTACAATGAGCAGTTCTTC | CASSLVGGTSYNEQFF
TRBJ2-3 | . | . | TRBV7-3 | TGTGCCAGCAGCTTAGTATCGGGCACAGATACGCAGTATTTT | CASSLVSGTDTQYF
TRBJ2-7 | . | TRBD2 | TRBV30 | TGTGCCTGGAGGCCGGGGGGGGCGGTCCACGAGCAGTACTTC | CAWRPGGAVHEQYF
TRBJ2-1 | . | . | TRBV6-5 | TGTGCCAGCAGTTACTCGGGGACTTTCTACAATGAGCAGTTCTTC | CASSYSGTFYNEQFF
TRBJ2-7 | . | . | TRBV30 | TGTGCCTGGCTCGAGTATACTACCTACGAGCAGTACTTC | CAWLEYTTYEQYF
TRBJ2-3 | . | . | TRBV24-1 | TGTGCCACCAGTGATTTAGATACGCAGTATTTT | CATSDLDTQYF
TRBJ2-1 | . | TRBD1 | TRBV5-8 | TGTGCCAGCAGCTTGTGGGGGACAGGGGTAGTCAATGAGCAGTTCTTC | CASSLWGTGVVNEQFF
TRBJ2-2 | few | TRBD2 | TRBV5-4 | TGTGCCAGCCTGGAGGGCGGGAGCCCCTCCGGGGAGCTGTTTTTT | CASLEGGSPSGELFF
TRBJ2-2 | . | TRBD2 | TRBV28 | TGTGCCAGCGCTGCTAGCGGGAGGGCCGCCGGGGAGCTGTTTTTT | CASAASGRAAGELFF
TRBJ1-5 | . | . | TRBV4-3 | TGCGCCAGCAGCCAAGATCAGGGAGATCAGCCCCAGCATTTT | CASSQDQGDQPQHF
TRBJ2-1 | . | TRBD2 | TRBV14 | TGTGCCAGCAGCCCCAGAGCGGGAAGCTCCTACAATGAGCAGTTCTTC | CASSPRAGSSYNEQFF
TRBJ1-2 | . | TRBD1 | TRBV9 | TGTGCCAGCAGCGGACACAGGGGTGGCTATGGCTACACCTTC | CASSGHRGGYGYTF
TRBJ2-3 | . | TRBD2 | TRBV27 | TGTGCCAGCAGTTTACTAGCGGGAGGGCCAGGCACAGATACGCAGTATTTT | CASSLLAGGPGTDTQYF
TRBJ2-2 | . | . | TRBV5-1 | TGCGCCAGCAGCTTGGACCCTTCAGGGACAAAAGGGGAGCTGTTTTTT | CASSLDPSGTKGELFF
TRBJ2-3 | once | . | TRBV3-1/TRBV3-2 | TGTGCCAGCAGCTCCACCGGACGGAGCGGAAAAGATACGCAGTATTTT | CASSSTGRSGKDTQYF
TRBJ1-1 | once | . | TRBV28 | TGTGCCAGCAGCCTACAGCGCAGGAACACTGAAGCTTTCTTT | CASSLQRRNTEAFF
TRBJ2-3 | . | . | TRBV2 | TGTGCCAGCAGTGGGGTCAGCCTAATTAGCACAGATACGCAGTATTTT | CASSGVSLISTDTQYF
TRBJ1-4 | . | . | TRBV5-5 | TGTGCCAGCAGCTTGGTAGCAAGAGTGGGGTTATTTAATGAAAAACTGTTTTTT | CASSLVARVGLFNEKLFF
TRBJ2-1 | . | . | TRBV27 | TGTGCCAGCAGTTTATACCCCAAAGGTCCACAGATGGGTGAGCAGTTCTTC | CASSLYPKGPQMGEQFF
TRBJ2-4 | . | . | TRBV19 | TGTGCCAGTAGTATTTTCCCGGTTCCTGGGAACATTCAGTACTTC | CASSIFPVPGNIQYF
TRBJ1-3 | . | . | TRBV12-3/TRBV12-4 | TGTGCCAGCAGTTTTTGGCAGGGAAACACCATATATTTT | CASSFWQGNTIYF
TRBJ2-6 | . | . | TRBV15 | TGTGCCACCAGCTGGACAGCTGGGGCCAACGTCCTGACTTTC | CATSWTAGANVLTF
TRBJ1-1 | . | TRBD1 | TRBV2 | TGTGCCAGCAGCGGACAGGGCGGCACTGAAGCTTTCTTT | CASSGQGGTEAFF